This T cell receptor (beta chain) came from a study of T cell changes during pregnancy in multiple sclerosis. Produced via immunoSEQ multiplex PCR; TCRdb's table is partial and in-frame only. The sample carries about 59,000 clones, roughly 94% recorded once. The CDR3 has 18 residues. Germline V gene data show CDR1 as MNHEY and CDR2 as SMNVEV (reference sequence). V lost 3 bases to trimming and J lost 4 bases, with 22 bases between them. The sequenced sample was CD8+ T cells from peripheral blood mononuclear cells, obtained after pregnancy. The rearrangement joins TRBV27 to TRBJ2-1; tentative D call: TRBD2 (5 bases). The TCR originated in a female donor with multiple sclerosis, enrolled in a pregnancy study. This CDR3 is CASSLILPAVDSYNEQFF. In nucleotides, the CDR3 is TGTGCCAGCAGTTTGATATTACCGGCCGTGGACTCTTACAATGAGCAGTTCTTC.